These 16 T cell receptor beta chains originate from one sample sequenced in a study of CD8+CD57+ T cells in acquired aplastic anemia. Researchers used genomic DNA as the template to profile TCR beta VDJ and CDR3. TCRdb redid the calling of the reads with MiXCR, one entry per CDR3 protein. The table records fewer than 250,000 distinct CDR3 sequences, approximately 52% of them present only once. The sequenced sample was sorted CD4+, CD8+, or CD8+CD57+ T cells (not recorded which) from PBMCs. Receptor source: a human donor in good health, serving as a control.

The genes are TRBV7-6 and TRBJ1-2; 8 nucleotides align to TRBD1. Trimming took 3 bases from V and 3 from J; bases not matched to a gene: 12. CDR1 and CDR2 from the germline V gene are SGHVS and FNYEAQ. This CDR3 has 17 amino acids. CDR3 loop: CASSLESGTGSYYGYTF. The CDR3 nucleotides are TGTGCCAGCAGCTTGGAATCCGGGACAGGCAGTTACTATGGCTACACCTTC. Drawing the rest from reference TRBV7-6 and TRBJ1-2, the complete variable domain is GAGVSQSPRYKVTKRGQDVALRCDPISGHVSLYWYRQALGQGPEFLTYFNYEAQQDKSGLPNDRFSAERPEGSISTLTIQRTEQRDSAMYRCASSLESGTGSYYGYTFGSGTRLTVV.

The chain's CDR3 is CATSGSGQGTGELFF. For the CDR3, the DNA is TGTGCCACCAGTGGTTCCGGACAAGGCACCGGGGAGCTGTTTTTT. J is TRBJ2-2 and V is TRBV24-1, with a tentative D call TRBD1 (5 bases). The CDR3 totals 15 residues. CDR1 KGHDR and CDR2 SFDVKD come from the germline V gene. The V end was cut by 5 bases, the J end by 4 bases, with 13 bases between.

The chain employs TRBV7-3 and TRBJ1-4; possible D gene TRBD1, 6 bases. The germline CDR1 and CDR2 sequences are SGHTA and FQGTGA. Trimming shortened V by 0 bases and J by 11 bases, and 16 bases separated the two germline ends. The CDR3 loop spans 15 amino acids. The CDR3 loop is CASSLTGANSGKLFF. The CDR3 DNA reads as TGTGCCAGCAGCTTAACGGGGGCAAATAGTGGGAAACTGTTTTTT.

A word on this clonotype: A junction boundary mismatches the germline segment, possibly from a read error. The V call is TRBV7-2, the J call TRBJ1-1, with D possibly matching TRBD1 (5 bases). This CDR3 is 15 amino acids long. Germline loops: CDR1 SGHTA, CDR2 FQGNSA. The DNA for the CDR3 is TGTGCCAGCAGCTCGGCGAGGGGCACGAACACTGAAGCTTTATTT. As protein: CASSSARGTNTEALF.

This clonotype was seen a few times. This rearrangement joins TRBV9 to TRBJ2-1, with unresolved D. V lost 0 bases to trimming and J lost 7 bases, with 5 bases between them. The CDR3 has 12 residues. Germline V gene lookup returns CDR1 SGDLS and CDR2 YYNGEE. CDR3 sequence reads: CASSVVANEQFF. The CDR3 region has the DNA TGTGCCAGCAGCGTAGTGGCTAATGAGCAGTTCTTC.

This clonotype showed up many times. The V and J genes are TRBV5-8 and TRBJ1-2; D is unclear. CDR1 and CDR2 from the germline V gene are SGHTS and YDEGEE. The CDR3 totals 14 residues. The V gene lost 0 bases and the J gene lost 4 bases, with 10 bases spanning the gap. DNA for the CDR3: TGTGCCAGCAGCTTGGCCCCCTCGGGCTATGGCTACACCTTC. Encoded protein: CASSLAPSGYGYTF. Supplemented by reference TRBV5-8 and TRBJ1-2, the full variable domain reads EAGVTQSPTHLIKTRGQQATLRCSPISGHTSVYWYQQALGLGLQFLLWYDEGEERNRGNFPPRFSGRQFPNYSSELNVNALELEDSALYLCASSLAPSGYGYTFGSGTRLTVV.

The rearrangement joins TRBV7-6 to TRBJ2-6, with TRBD1 identical over 8 bases. V dropped 2 bases and J dropped 0; count of bases not matched to a gene: 6. This CDR3 spans 18 amino acids. The V gene's germline CDR1 is SGHVS and CDR2 FNYEAQ. The CDR3: CASSLWTGQGSGANVLTF. In DNA, the CDR3 is TGTGCCAGCAGCTTATGGACAGGGCAAGGCTCTGGGGCCAACGTCCTGACTTTC.

This sequence joins TRBV20-1 and TRBJ2-7, with D perhaps matching TRBD1 (6 bases). Trimming pared 3 bases from V and 2 bases from J, leaving 14 bases between. The CDR3 is 14 residues long. Germline V CDR1 and CDR2: DFQATT, SNEGSKA (reference sequence). CDR3 coding DNA: TGCAGTGCTAGCCGCACAGGGAAAACCTACGAGCAGTACTTC. Amino acids: CSASRTGKTYEQYF.

This clonotype was recorded once. The rearrangement uses TRBV2 and TRBJ2-7; D uncertain. V lost 1 base and J 7 bases, leaving 11 bases between the germline ends. Germline CDR1 is SNHLY and CDR2 is FYNNEI. CDR3 length equals 13 residues. The CDR3 region has the DNA TGTGCCAGCAGTGAAGGCACCGGTTGGGAGCAGTACTTC. It yields the protein CASSEGTGWEQYF.

In its sample, this clonotype was seen many times. The chain uses TRBV5-1 and TRBJ2-2; D gene uncertain. The CDR3 spans 13 residues. Per the germline V gene, CDR1 is SGHRS and CDR2 is YFSETQ. The V end was cut by 3 bases, the J end by 5 bases, with 8 bases between. The CDR3 nucleotides are TGCGCCAGCAGCTCGTTGCGGACCGGGGAGCTGTTTTTT. This codes for CASSSLRTGELFF.

Regarding this clonotype: The junction and the germline gene differ at one end; a read error may be behind it. This rearrangement joins TRBV7-2 to TRBJ2-3; 7 nucleotides agree with TRBD2. CDR1 is SGHTA and CDR2 is FQGNSA in the germline V gene. This CDR3 comprises 15 residues. The CDR3 nucleotides are TGTGCCAGCAGCGTAGCTACGGGGGGTCAGAGTACGCAGTATTTT. Its protein product is CASSVATGGQSTQYF.

This chain uses TRBV30 with TRBJ1-4; D gene ambiguous. Germline V gives CDR1 GTSNPN, CDR2 SVGIG (reference sequence). V shed 2 bases and J shed 7 bases, with 11 bases lying between them. CDR3 length: 13 amino acids. The CDR3 spells CAWSISRVEKLFF. Here the CDR3 DNA reads TGTGCCTGGAGTATCTCGAGGGTTGAAAAACTGTTTTTT.

On this clonotype: This may be a read error, as it is one base from a much larger clone. The chain uses TRBV6-1 and TRBJ1-5; D gene unclear. The CDR3 length is 15 residues. The V end was cut by 7 bases, the J end by 5 bases, with 18 bases between. Germline lookup yields CDR1 MNHNS and CDR2 SASEGT. This CDR3 reads CASNSLVDGYQPQHF. CDR3 in DNA: TGTGCCAGCAATTCCTTGGTTGACGGTTATCAGCCCCAGCATTTT.

This rearrangement joins TRBV24-1 to TRBJ1-2; TRBD1 matches at 10 bases. Germline trimming cut 4 bases from V and 7 bases from J; bases unmatched to any gene: 5. Germline CDR1 and CDR2: KGHDR and SFDVKD. The CDR3 totals 14 residues. CDR3 protein: CATSEPGQGTGYTF. The CDR3 nucleotides read TGTGCCACCAGTGAGCCGGGACAGGGGACTGGCTACACCTTC.

Concerning this clonotype itself: A single base separates this from a much larger clone, so it may be a read error. The chain combines TRBV18 with TRBJ1-6, with 7 bases matching TRBD1. Trimming at V came to 1 base and at J to 8 bases, leaving 8 bases not matched to a gene. The V gene's germline CDR1 is KGHSH and CDR2 LQKENI. CDR3 length: 16 amino acids. CDR3 DNA: TGTGCCAGCTCACCACGAACCGGGACAGCAGATTCACCCCTCCACTTT. This gives the protein CASSPRTGTADSPLHF.

Worth noting for this clonotype: A read error may be the cause here, since a much bigger clone is one base away. This sequence joins TRBV28 and TRBJ1-1; no reliable D call. The length of the CDR3 is 12 residues. Germline CDR1 is MDHEN and CDR2 is SYDVKM. V dropped 2 bases and J dropped 8 bases, with 9 bases sitting between them. CDR3 DNA sequence: TGTGCCAGCAGTTTACAGGACCACGAAGCTTTCTTT. Residues: CASSLQDHEAFF.